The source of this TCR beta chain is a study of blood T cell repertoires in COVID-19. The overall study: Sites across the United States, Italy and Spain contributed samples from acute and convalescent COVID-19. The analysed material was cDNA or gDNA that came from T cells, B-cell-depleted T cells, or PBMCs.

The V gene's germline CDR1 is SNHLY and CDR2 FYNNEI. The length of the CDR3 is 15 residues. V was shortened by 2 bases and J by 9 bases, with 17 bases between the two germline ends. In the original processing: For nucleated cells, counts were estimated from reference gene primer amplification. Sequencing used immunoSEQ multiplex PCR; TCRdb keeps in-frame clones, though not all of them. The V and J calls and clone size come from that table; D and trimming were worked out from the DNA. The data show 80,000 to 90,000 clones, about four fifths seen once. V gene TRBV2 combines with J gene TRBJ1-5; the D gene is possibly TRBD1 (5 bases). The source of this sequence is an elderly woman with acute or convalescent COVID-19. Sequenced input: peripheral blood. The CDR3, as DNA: TGTGCCAGCAGTGAACGGGGGTGGGGGTCTGGGCCCCAGCATTTT. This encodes CASSERGWGSGPQHF.